This TCR beta chain was sequenced in a study of human T cells and chemical hapten exposure. Study information: Weekly diphenylcyclopropenone doses were given to patients' scalps across the approximately 25-week study. It was small differences in pooled library volume that mainly caused per-sample TCR yields to vary.

The table lists this clonotype with many counts. The antigen is not known. Individual cDNA molecules (in the library) carried attached unique molecular identifiers. Via MiXCR, TCRdb re-called the RACE reads, giving one row per CDR3 protein. The data hold about 30,000 distinct CDR3 sequences, with around 6% observed a single time. Study-wide results and caveats: Against controls, expanded TCRs gave rise to significantly more large CDR3 similarity clusters.

Documented time point: patch test 3, about 24 weeks after DPC sensitization. Regarding treatment: therapeutic diphenylcyclopropenone sensitization with weekly scalp DPC. Germline values: CDR1 DFQATT, CDR2 SNEGSKA (reference sequence). CDR3 length equals 12 residues. V was clipped by 3 bases and J by 10 bases, with 13 bases between them. V gene TRBV20-1 combines with J gene TRBJ2-1; D remains ambiguous. This TCR derives from a man in his thirties or forties with alopecia areata. Some clones in this sample may be carry-over from other donors' samples. Sequencing used whole blood, obtained in connection with sensitization to the hapten diphenylcyclopropenone (DPC). CDR3 region: CSASVSEREQFF. In DNA, the CDR3 is TGCAGTGCTAGTGTGAGCGAACGCGAGCAGTTCTTC.